This T cell receptor (beta chain) was sequenced in a study of cytomegalovirus exposure and HLA in healthy donors. At the level of the study: According to later analysis, the same platform produced the roughly 110 validation and under 700 first-cohort repertoires.

Clones were read by immunoSEQ multiplex PCR, and TCRdb kept only the in-frame ones, dropping some. The data show 140,000 to 150,000 clones, 94% seen once. This CDR3 region has 14 residues. Looked up from germline, CDR1 is MGHRA and CDR2 is YSYEKL. Trimming took off 3 bases at V and 6 bases at J, with 14 bases between the two ends. The sequence was obtained from a young man in good health and CMV-seropositive. The specimen sequenced was PBMCs. The V gene is TRBV4-1, the J gene TRBJ1-2, with D uncertain. The CDR3 region has the DNA TGCGCCAGCAGCCAGACTGGCTTAGGCAATGGCTACACCTTC. Amino acid sequence: CASSQTGLGNGYTF.